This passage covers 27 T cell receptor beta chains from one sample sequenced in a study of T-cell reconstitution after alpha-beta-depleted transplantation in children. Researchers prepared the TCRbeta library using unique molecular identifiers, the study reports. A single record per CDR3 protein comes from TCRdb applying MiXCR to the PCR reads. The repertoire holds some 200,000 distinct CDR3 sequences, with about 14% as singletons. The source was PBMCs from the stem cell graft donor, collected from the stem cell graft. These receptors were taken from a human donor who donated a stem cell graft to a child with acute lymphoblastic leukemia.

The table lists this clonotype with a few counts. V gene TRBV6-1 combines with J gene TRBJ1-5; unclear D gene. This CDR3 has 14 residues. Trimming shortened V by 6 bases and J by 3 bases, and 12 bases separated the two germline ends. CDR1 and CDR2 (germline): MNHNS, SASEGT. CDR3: CASRPPPPNQPQHF. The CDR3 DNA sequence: TGTGCCAGCAGACCCCCACCGCCCAATCAGCCCCAGCATTTT.

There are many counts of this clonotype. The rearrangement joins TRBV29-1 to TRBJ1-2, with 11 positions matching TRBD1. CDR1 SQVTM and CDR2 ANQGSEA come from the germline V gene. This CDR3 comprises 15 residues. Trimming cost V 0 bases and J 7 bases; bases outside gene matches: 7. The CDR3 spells CSVEDVDRGLSGYTF. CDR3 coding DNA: TGCAGCGTTGAAGACGTGGACAGGGGGCTCTCTGGCTACACCTTC.

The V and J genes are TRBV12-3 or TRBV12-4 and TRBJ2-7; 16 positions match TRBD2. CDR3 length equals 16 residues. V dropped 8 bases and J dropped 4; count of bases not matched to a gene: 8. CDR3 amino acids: CASLGTSGRALYEQYF. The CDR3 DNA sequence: TGTGCCAGCTTGGGGACTAGCGGGAGGGCCTTGTACGAGCAGTACTTC.

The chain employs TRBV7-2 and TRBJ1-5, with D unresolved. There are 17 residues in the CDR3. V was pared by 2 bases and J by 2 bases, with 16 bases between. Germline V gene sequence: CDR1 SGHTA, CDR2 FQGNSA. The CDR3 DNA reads TGTGCCAGCAGCTTATGGCCCGGGGATGGCGGCAATCAGCCCCAGCATTTT. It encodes CASSLWPGDGGNQPQHF. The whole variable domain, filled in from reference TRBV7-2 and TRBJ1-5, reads GAGVSQSPSNKVTEKGKDVELRCDPISGHTALYWYRQSLGQGLEFLIYFQGNSAPDKSGLPSDRFSAERTGGSVSTLTIQRTQQEDSAVYLCASSLWPGDGGNQPQHFGDGTRLSIL.

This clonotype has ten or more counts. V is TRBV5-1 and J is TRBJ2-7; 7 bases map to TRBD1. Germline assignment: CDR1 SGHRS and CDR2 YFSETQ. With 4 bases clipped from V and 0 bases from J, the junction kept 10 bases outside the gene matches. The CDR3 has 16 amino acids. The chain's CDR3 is CASSPKGQDYSYEQYF. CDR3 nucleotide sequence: TGCGCCAGCAGCCCAAAAGGACAGGATTACTCCTACGAGCAGTACTTC.

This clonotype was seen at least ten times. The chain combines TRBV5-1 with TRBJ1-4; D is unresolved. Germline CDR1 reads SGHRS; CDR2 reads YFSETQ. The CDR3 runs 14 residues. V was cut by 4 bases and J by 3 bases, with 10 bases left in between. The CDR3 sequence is CASSALGPNEKLFF. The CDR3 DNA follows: TGCGCCAGCAGCGCTTTAGGCCCTAATGAAAAACTGTTTTTT.

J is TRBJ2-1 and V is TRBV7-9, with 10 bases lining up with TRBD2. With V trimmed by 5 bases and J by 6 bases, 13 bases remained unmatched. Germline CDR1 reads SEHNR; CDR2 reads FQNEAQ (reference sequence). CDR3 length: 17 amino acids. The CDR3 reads CASSPGMSSGRPNEQFF. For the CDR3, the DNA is TGTGCCAGCAGCCCCGGGATGTCTAGCGGGAGACCCAATGAGCAGTTCTTC.

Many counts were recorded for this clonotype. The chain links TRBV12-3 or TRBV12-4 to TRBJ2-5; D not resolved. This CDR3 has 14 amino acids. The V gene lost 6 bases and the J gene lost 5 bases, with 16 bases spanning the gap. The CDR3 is CASSSIEGKETQYF. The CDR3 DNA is TGTGCCAGCAGCTCAATAGAAGGGAAGGAGACCCAGTACTTC.

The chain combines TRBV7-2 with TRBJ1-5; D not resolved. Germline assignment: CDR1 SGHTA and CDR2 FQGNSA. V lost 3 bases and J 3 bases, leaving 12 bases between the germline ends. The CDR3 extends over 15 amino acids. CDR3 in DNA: TGTGCCAGCAGCTTGGCCGTGACTGACAATCAGCCCCAGCATTTT. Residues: CASSLAVTDNQPQHF. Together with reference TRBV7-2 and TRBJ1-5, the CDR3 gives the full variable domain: GAGVSQSPSNKVTEKGKDVELRCDPISGHTALYWYRQSLGQGLEFLIYFQGNSAPDKSGLPSDRFSAERTGGSVSTLTIQRTQQEDSAVYLCASSLAVTDNQPQHFGDGTRLSIL.

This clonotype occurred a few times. CDR3 DNA: TGCGCCAGCAGGGGCGGGACTAGCGGGAGCAGGTACTACGAGCAGTACTTC. It codes for CASRGGTSGSRYYEQYF. V gene TRBV5-1 combines with J gene TRBJ2-7, with 14 bases lining up with TRBD2. The CDR3 is 17 residues long. Germline CDR1 and CDR2: SGHRS and YFSETQ. Unmatched junction bases numbered 10, after V lost 5 bases and J lost 3 bases.

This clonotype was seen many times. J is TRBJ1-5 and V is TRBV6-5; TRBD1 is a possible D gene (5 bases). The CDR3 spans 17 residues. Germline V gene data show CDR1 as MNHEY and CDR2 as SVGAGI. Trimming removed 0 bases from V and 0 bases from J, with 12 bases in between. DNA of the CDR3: TGTGCCAGCAGTTACTCCGGGGACGGAAATAGCAATCAGCCCCAGCATTTT. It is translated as CASSYSGDGNSNQPQHF.

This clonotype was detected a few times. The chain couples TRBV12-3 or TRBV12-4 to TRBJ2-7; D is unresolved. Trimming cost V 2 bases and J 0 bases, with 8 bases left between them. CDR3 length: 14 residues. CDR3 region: CASSLWVGSYEQYF. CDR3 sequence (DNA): TGTGCCAGCAGTTTATGGGTAGGCTCCTACGAGCAGTACTTC.

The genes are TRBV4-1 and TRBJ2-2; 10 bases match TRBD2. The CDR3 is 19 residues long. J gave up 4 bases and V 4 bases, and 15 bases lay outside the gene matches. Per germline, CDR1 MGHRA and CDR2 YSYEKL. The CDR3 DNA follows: TGCGCCAGCAGCCGAAGCCTTTTTGTAGCGGGAGGCAGCACCGGGGAGCTGTTTTTT. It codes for CASSRSLFVAGGSTGELFF.

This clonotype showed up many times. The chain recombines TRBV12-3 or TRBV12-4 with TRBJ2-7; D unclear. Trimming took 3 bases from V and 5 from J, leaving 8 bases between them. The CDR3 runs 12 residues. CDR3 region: CASSFRVNEQYF. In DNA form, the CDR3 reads TGTGCCAGCAGTTTTAGGGTTAACGAGCAGTACTTC.

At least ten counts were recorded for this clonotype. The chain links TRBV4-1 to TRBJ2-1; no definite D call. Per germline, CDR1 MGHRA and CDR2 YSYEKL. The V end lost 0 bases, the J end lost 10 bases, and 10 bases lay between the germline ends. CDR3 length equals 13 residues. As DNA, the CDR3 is TGCGCCAGCAGCCAAGAAACGGATAGCGAGCAGTTCTTC. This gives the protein CASSQETDSEQFF.

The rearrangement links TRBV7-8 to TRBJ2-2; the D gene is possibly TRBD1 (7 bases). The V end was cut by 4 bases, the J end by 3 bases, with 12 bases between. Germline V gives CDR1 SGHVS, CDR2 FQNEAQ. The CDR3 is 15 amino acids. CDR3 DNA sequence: TGTGCCAGCAGCTGGCGGGACAGCTACACCGGGGAGCTGTTTTTT. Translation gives CASSWRDSYTGELFF.

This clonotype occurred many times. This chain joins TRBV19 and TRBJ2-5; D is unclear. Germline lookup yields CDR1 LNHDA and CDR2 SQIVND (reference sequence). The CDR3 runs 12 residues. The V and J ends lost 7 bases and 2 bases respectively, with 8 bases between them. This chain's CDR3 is CASKDQQETQYF. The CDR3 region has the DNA TGTGCCAGTAAGGACCAGCAAGAGACCCAGTACTTC.

CDR3 coding DNA: TGTGCCAGCAGTAGGGACAACTCTGGAAACACCATATATTTT. Translated: CASSRDNSGNTIYF. The chain employs TRBV6-1 and TRBJ1-3; weak D call: TRBD1 (6 bases). The V and J ends lost 5 bases and 0 bases respectively, with 8 bases between them. This CDR3 is 14 amino acids long. Germline V gives CDR1 MNHNS, CDR2 SASEGT.

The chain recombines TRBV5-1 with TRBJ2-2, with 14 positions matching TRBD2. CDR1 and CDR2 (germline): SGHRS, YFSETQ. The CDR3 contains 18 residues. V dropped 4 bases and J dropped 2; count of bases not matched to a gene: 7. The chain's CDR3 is CASSRRLAGGQNTGELFF. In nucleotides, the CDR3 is TGCGCCAGCAGCCGTCGACTAGCGGGAGGGCAAAACACCGGGGAGCTGTTTTTT.

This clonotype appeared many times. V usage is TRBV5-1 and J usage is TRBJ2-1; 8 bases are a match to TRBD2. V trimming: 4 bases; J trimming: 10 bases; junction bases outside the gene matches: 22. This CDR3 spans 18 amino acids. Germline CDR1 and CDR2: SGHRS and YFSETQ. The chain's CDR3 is CASSPGLGLALVRGEQFF. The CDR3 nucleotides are TGCGCCAGCAGCCCGGGCCTAGGACTAGCACTAGTGCGGGGGGAGCAGTTCTTC.

In nucleotides, the CDR3 is TGCGCCAGCACAGACGGACGACAAGAGACCCAGTACTTC. This encodes CASTDGRQETQYF. The rearrangement uses TRBV5-1 and TRBJ2-5; D is undetermined. This CDR3 is built from 13 residues. V shed 6 bases and J shed 2 bases, with 11 bases lying between them. Germline V CDR1 and CDR2: SGHRS, YFSETQ.

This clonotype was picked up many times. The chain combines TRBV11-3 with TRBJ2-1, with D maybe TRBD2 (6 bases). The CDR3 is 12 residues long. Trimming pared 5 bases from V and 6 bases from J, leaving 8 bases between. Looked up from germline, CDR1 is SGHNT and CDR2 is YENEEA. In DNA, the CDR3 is TGTGCCAGCAGCCGGACTATCAATGAGCAGTTCTTC. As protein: CASSRTINEQFF.

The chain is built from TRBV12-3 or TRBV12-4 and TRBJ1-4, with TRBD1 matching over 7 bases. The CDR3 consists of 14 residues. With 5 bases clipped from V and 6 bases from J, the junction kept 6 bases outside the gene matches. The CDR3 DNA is TGTGCCAGCAGTCCCCAGGGGGTTGATGAAAAACTGTTTTTT. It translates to CASSPQGVDEKLFF.

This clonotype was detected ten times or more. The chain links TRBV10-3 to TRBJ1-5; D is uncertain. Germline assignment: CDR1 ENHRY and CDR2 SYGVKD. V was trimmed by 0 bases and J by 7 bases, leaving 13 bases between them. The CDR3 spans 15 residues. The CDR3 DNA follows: TGTGCCATCAGTGAGTCTAGCGCAGGAGGGCAGCCCCAGCATTTT. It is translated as CAISESSAGGQPQHF.

The CDR3 spells CASSKGLAGVNYEQYF. CDR3 nucleotides: TGCGCCAGCTCCAAGGGACTAGCGGGAGTAAACTACGAGCAGTACTTC. The rearrangement uses TRBV4-1 and TRBJ2-7; TRBD2 aligns across 14 bases. The CDR3 extends over 16 amino acids. J gave up 3 bases and V 8 bases, and 9 bases lay outside the gene matches. Germline V gives CDR1 MGHRA, CDR2 YSYEKL.

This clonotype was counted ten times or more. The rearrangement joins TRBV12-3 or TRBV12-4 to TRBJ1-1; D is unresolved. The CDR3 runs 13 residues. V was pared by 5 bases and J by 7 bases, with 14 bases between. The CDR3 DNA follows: TGTGCCAGCAGTCCCGGGGAGGCGCGTGAAGCTTTCTTT. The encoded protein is CASSPGEAREAFF.

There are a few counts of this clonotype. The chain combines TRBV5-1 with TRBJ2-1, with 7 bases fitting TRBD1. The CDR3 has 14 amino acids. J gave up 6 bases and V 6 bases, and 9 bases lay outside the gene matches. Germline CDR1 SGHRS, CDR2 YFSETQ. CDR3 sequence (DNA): TGCGCCAGCACGCGACAGGGAAGTTTCAATGAGCAGTTCTTC. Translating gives CASTRQGSFNEQFF.